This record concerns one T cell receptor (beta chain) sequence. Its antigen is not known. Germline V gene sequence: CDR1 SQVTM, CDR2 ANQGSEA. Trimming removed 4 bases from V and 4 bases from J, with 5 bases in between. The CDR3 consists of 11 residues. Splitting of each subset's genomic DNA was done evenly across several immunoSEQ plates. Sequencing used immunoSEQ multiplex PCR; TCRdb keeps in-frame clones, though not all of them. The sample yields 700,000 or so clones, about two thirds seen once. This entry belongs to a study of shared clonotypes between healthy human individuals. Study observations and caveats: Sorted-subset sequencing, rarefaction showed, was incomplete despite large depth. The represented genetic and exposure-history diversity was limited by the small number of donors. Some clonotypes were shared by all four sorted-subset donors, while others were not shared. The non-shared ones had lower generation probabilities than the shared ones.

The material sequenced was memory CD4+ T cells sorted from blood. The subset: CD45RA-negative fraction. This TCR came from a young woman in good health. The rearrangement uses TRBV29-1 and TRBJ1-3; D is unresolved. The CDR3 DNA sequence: TGCAGCGTTGTCCGAGGAAACACCATATATTTT. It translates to CSVVRGNTIYF.